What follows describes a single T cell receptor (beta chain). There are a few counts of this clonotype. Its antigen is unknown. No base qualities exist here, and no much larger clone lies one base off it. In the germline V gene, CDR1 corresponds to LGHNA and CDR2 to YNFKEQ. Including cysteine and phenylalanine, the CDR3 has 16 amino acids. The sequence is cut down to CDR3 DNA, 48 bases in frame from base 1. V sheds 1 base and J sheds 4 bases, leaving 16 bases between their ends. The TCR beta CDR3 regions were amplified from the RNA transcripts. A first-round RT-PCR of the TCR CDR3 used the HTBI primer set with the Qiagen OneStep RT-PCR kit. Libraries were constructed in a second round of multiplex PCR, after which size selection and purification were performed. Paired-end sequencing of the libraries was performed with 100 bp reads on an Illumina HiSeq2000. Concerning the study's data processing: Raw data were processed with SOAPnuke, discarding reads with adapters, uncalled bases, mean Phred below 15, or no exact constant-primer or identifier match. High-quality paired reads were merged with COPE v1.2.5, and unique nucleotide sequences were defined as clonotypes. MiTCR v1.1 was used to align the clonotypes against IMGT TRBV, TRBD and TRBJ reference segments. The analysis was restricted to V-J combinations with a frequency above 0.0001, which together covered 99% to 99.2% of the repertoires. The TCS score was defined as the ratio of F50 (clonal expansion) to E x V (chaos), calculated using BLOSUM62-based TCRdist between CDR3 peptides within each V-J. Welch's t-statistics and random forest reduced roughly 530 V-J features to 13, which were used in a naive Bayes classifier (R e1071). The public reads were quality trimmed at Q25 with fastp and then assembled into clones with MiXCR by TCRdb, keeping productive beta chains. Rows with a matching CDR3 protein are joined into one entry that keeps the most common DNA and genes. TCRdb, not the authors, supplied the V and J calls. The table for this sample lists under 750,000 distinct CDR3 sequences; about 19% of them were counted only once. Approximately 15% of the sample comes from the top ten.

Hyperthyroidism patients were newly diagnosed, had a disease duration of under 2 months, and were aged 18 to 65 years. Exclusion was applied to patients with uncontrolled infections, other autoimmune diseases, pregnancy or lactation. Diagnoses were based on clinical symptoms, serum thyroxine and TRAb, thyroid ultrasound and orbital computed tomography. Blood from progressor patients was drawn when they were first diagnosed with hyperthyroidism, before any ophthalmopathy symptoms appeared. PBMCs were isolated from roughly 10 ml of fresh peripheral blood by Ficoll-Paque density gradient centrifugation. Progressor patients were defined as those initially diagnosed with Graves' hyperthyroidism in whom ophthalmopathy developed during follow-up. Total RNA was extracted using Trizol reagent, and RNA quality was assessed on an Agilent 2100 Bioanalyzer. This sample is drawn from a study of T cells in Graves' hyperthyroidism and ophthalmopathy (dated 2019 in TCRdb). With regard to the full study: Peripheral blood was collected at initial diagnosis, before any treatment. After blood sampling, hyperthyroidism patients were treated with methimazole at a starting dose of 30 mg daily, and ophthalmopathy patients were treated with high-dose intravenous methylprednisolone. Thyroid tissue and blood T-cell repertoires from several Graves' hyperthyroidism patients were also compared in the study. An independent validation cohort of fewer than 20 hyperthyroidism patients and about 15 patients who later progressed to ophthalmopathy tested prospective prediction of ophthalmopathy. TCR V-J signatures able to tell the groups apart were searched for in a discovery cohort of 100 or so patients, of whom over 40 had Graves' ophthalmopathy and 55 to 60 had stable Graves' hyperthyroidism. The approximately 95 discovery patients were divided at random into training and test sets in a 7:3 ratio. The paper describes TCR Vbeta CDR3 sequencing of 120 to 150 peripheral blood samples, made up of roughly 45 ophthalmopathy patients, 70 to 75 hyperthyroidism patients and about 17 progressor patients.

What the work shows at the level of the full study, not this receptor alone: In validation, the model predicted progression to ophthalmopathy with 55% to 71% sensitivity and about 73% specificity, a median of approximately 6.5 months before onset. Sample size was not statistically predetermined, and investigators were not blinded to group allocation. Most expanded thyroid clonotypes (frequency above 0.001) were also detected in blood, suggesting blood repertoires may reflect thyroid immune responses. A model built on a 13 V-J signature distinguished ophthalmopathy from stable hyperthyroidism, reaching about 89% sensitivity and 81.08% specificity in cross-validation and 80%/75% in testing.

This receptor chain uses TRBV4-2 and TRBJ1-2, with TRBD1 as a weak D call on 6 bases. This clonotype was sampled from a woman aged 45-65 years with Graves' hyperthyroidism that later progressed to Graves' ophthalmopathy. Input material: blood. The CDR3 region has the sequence CASSQVLGAPGYGYTF. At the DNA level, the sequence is TGTGCCAGCAGCCAAGTCCTGGGGGCGCCGGGCTATGGCTACACCTTC.